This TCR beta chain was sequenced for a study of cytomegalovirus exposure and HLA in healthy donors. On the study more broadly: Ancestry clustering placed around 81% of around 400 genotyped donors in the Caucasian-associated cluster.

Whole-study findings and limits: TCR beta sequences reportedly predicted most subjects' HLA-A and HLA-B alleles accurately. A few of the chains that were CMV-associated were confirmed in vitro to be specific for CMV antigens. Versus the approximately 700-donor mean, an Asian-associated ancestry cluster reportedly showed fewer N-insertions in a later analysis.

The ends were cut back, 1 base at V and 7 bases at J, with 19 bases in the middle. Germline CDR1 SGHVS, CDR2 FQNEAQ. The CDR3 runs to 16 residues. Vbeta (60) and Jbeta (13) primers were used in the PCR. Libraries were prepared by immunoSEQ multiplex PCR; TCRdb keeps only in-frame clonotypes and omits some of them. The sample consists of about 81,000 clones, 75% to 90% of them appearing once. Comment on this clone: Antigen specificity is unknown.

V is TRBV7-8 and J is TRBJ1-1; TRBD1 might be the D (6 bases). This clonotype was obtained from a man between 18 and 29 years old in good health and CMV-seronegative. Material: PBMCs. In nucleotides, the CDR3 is TGTGCCAGCAGCTTAGGGGCCACAGGGAATATTTTTGAAGCTTTCTTT. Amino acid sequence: CASSLGATGNIFEAFF.